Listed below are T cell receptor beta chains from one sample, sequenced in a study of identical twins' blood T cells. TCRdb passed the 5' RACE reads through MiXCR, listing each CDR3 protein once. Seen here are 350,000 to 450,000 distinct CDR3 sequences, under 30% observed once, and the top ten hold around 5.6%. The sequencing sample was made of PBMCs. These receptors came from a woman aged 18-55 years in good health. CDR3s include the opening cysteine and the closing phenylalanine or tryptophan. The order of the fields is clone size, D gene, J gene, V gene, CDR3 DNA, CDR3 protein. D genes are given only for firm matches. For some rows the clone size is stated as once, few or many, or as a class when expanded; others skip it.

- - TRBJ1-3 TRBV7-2 TGTGCCACCAGGACAGACGGAAACACCATATATTTT CATRTDGNTIYF
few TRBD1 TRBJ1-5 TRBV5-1 TGCGCCAGCAGTTTCCAGGGGGCTCAGCCCCAGCATTTT CASSFQGAQPQHF
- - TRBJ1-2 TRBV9 TGTGCCAGCAGCGTTTCCGGATCGAACTATGGCTACACCTTC CASSVSGSNYGYTF
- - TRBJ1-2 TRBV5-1 TGCGCCAGCAGCTTGGCTCTTGGGGGCCGAGAATCCGGCTACACCTTC CASSLALGGRESGYTF
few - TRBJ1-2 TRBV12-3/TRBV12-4 TGTGCCAGCAGCCTATTACCCGGGACGGTAAACTATGGCTACACCTTC CASSLLPGTVNYGYTF
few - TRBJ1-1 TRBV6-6 TGTGCCAGCACTCCGGGGGGGCAGGGGCGCACTGAAGCTTTCTTT CASTPGGQGRTEAFF
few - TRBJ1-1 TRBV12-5 TGTGCTAGTGGTTTGCTCCCTCTGCTGAACACTGAAGCCTTCTTT CASGLLPLLNTEAFF
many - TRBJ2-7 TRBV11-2 TGTGCCAGCAGCTTCCGAACACAGGTCGAGCAGTACTTC CASSFRTQVEQYF
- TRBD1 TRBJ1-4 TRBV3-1 TGTGCCAGCAGCCGAGAAGGACAGGTTGGAGAAAAACTGTTTTTT CASSREGQVGEKLFF
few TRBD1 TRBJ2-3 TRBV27 TGTGCCAGCAGTCCCCGGACAGGGGGCCTCCCAGATACGCAGTATTTT CASSPRTGGLPDTQYF
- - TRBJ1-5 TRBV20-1 TGCAGTGCTCTATTCCGATCCCATGGGGATCAGCCCCAGCATTTT CSALFRSHGDQPQHF
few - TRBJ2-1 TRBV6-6 TGTGCCAGTACGACTGGGAGCTCCTACAATGAGCAGTTCTTC CASTTGSSYNEQFF
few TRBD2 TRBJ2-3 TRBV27 TGTGCCAGCAGTTTATTTCCGCGGGGGGGCCTCACAGATACGCAGTATTTT CASSLFPRGGLTDTQYF
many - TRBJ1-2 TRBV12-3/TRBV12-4 TGTGCCAGCAGTTTCGGACAAATTGGCTACACCTTC CASSFGQIGYTF
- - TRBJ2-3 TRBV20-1 TGCAGTGCTGCGCCTGGTGGCCCTGGAGGTCCAGATACGCAGTATTTT CSAAPGGPGGPDTQYF
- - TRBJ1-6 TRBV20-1 TGCAGTGCTAGAATGGACACGGGATCACCCCTCCACTTT CSARMDTGSPLHF
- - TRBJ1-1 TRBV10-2 TGCGCCAGCAGAGGAAGGACGGAAAACACTGAAGCTTTCTTT CASRGRTENTEAFF
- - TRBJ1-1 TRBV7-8 TGTGCCAGCAGCCCCTCCCGGGGGATCGTGAACACTGGGGCTTTCTTT CASSPSRGIVNTGAFF
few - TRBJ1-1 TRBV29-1 TGCAGCGTTCGAGGCACATGGGGAACTGAAGCTTTCTTT CSVRGTWGTEAFF
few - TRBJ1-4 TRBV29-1 TGCAGCGTGGGGGGCTCGGGGCCTGAAAAACTGTTTTTT CSVGGSGPEKLFF
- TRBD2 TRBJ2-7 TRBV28 TGTGCCAGCAACCCGGGAGGCCGAGGGACCTACGGGCAGTACTTC CASNPGGRGTYGQYF
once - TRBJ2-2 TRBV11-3 TGTGCCAGTAGGCAGACCGGGGAGCTGTTTTTT CASRQTGELFF
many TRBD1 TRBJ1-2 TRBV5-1 TGCGCCAGCAGTTTCCCGGGACAGGGCTATGGCTACACCTTC CASSFPGQGYGYTF
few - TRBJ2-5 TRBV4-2 TGTGCCAGCAGCCAAGAGAGGGAGACCCAGTACTTC CASSQERETQYF
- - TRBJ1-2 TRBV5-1 TGCGCCAGCAGCTTATCACCAGGGGCGCGTGGCTACACCTTC CASSLSPGARGYTF
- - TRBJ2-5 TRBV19 TGTGCCAGTAGTATGGGAGTGGCCTATGAGACCCAGTACTTC CASSMGVAYETQYF
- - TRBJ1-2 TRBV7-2 TGTGCCAGCAGCTTCAGCTTCGGTTATGGCTACACCTTC CASSFSFGYGYTF
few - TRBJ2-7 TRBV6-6 TGTGCCAGCAGTAAAGGGGACTCCCCGGGGGAGCAGTACTTC CASSKGDSPGEQYF